A single sample gave rise to the 20 T cell receptor beta chains below, sequenced in a study of blood T cells in healthy people across ages (dated by TCRdb to 2013 to 2016). The library was obtained by 5' RACE. Sequenced on an Illumina HiSeq 2500. The second PCR ran for about 6 to 11 cycles and used a J-beta primer mix along with a sample-barcoded 5' primer. The public reads were reanalyzed by TCRdb: fastp trimming at Q25, MiXCR alignment, in-frame beta chains only. Each CDR3 protein appears once, grouped with its most common genes and DNA. The sample includes fewer than 700,000 distinct CDR3 sequences, with 40% to 45% observed a single time. The top ten clones comprise roughly 30% of the sample. The sample taken for sequencing was blood. These receptors came from an elderly man in good health.

There are a few counts of this clonotype. The chain couples TRBV7-9 to TRBJ2-7; 11 positions match TRBD2. This CDR3 region has 15 residues. Germline CDR1 SEHNR, CDR2 FQNEAQ (reference sequence). Trimming took 1 base from V and 3 from J; bases not matched to a gene: 2. The CDR3 bases are TGTGCCAGCAGCTTAGGACTAGCGGGGATCTACGAGCAGTACTTC. Translating it yields CASSLGLAGIYEQYF.

About this clonotype: Being one base from a much bigger clone, this may be a read error. V gene TRBV29-1 combines with J gene TRBJ2-5, with TRBD1 matching over 7 bases. Germline loops: CDR1 SQVTM, CDR2 ANQGSEA. V shed 7 bases, J shed 4 bases, and the junction held 9 bases outside the gene matches. This CDR3 comprises 13 residues. CDR3 nucleotides: TGCAGCGCAAACAGCCGGACAGGAGAGACCCAGTACTTC. It codes for CSANSRTGETQYF.

The chain couples TRBV6-6 to TRBJ2-1; perhaps D is TRBD1 or TRBD2 (7 bases each). This CDR3 comprises 14 residues. The germline V and J ends were trimmed by 7 bases and 13 bases, with 23 bases remaining between them. CDR1 is MNHNY, CDR2 SVGAGI, per germline (reference sequence). CDR3 coding DNA: TGTGCCAGCACCCAGGGAGGGGGCAAAGAGACCCAGTTCTTC. Protein product: CASTQGGGKETQFF.

This chain links TRBV27 with TRBJ2-7; 8 bases line up with TRBD2. The V gene's germline CDR1 is MNHEY and CDR2 SMNVEV (reference sequence). The V segment lost 8 bases and the J segment 3 bases; nucleotides outside the gene matches: 9. This CDR3 is 14 amino acids long. CDR3 coding DNA: TGTGCCAGCCCGACAGCGGGAGAATTCTACGAGCAGTACTTC. This codes for CASPTAGEFYEQYF.

This clonotype was detected a few times. The chain recombines TRBV12-3 or TRBV12-4 with TRBJ2-5; 10 bases line up with TRBD1. This CDR3 is 20 amino acids long. With 3 bases clipped from V and 4 bases from J, the junction kept 20 bases outside the gene matches. The CDR3 here is CASSFGLAGQGGLPGETQYF. CDR3 bases: TGTGCCAGCAGTTTTGGTTTGGCTGGACAGGGGGGTTTGCCGGGAGAGACCCAGTACTTC.

V and J are TRBV20-1 and TRBJ2-3; no clear D. The CDR3 totals 12 residues. The germline V and J ends were trimmed by 2 bases and 6 bases, with 9 bases remaining between them. CDR1 is DFQATT, CDR2 SNEGSKA, per germline (reference sequence). The CDR3 spells CSARPVVDTQYF. CDR3 nucleotides: TGCAGTGCTAGACCCGTCGTGGATACGCAGTATTTT.

CDR3 sequence reads: CASSLREGRGYEQYF. The CDR3 DNA sequence: TGTGCCAGCAGTTTAAGGGAGGGCAGGGGGTACGAGCAGTACTTC. V gene TRBV12-3 or TRBV12-4 combines with J gene TRBJ2-7; possibly TRBD1 or TRBD2 for D (7 bases each). The CDR3 contains 15 residues. V lost 2 bases to trimming and J lost 4 bases, with 15 bases between them.

The table lists this clonotype with many counts. V is TRBV15 and J is TRBJ2-3, with a possible D match to TRBD1 (6 bases). Germline V lookup: CDR1 LNHNV, CDR2 YYDKDF (reference sequence). Trimming removed 0 bases at V and 4 bases at J, with 20 bases between. The CDR3 spans 18 residues. For the CDR3, the DNA is TGTGCCACCAGCAGAGATGGGGGAATTGGGAAGGGGGCAGATACGCAGTATTTT. This encodes CATSRDGGIGKGADTQYF.

This clonotype was detected a few times. The CDR3, as DNA: TGTGCCAGCAGCGGGGGGGTTTCAGCGGTAGCTTTCTTT. Its translation is CASSGGVSAVAFF. The chain has TRBV5-6 and TRBJ1-1; D is perhaps TRBD1 (5 bases). The CDR3 runs to 13 residues. Germline V gene sequence: CDR1 SGHDT, CDR2 YYEEEE. Trimming removed 4 bases from V and 10 bases from J, with 17 bases in between. Together with reference TRBV5-6 and TRBJ1-1, the CDR3 gives the full variable domain: DAGVTQSPTHLIKTRGQQVTLRCSPKSGHDTVSWYQQALGQGPQFIFQYYEEEERQRGNFPDRFSGHQFPNYSSELNVNALLLGDSALYLCASSGGVSAVAFFGQGTRLTVV.

This clonotype came up many times. This rearrangement joins TRBV24-1 to TRBJ1-2; the D gene is possibly TRBD1 (5 bases). The CDR3 covers 13 residues. Between the trimmed V and J ends, which lost 4 bases and 4 bases, there was a span of 9 bases. Looked up from germline, CDR1 is KGHDR and CDR2 is SFDVKD. The CDR3 DNA is TGTGCCACCAGTGAAAGGGGAGGCTATGGCTACACCTTC. This gives the protein CATSERGGYGYTF.

The genes are TRBV20-1 and TRBJ1-5, with TRBD1 identical over 10 bases. CDR1 is DFQATT and CDR2 is SNEGSKA in the germline V gene (reference sequence). Trimming at V came to 1 base and at J to 5 bases, leaving 5 bases not matched to a gene. This CDR3 region has 15 residues. CDR3 in amino acids: CSARVLGQGYQPQHF. The CDR3 DNA reads as TGCAGTGCTAGAGTTTTGGGACAGGGGTATCAGCCCCAGCATTTT.

This clonotype was recorded at least ten times. This chain uses TRBV7-8 with TRBJ2-7; no clear D. From germline, CDR1 is SGHVS and CDR2 FQNEAQ. V shed 1 base and J shed 2 bases, with 6 bases lying between them. This CDR3 contains 13 residues. Here the CDR3 DNA reads TGTGCCAGCAGCTTAGAACGTGCCTACGAGCAGTACTTC. Translating it yields CASSLERAYEQYF.

This clonotype was observed a few times. The chain carries TRBV4-2 and TRBJ1-2; D remains ambiguous. This CDR3 spans 12 amino acids. In germline, CDR1 is LGHNA, CDR2 YNFKEQ. Trimming took off 0 bases at V and 7 bases at J, with 6 bases between the two ends. The CDR3 DNA reads as TGTGCCAGCAGCCAAGACAAACGTGGCTACACCTTC. This gives the protein CASSQDKRGYTF.

Comments on this clonotype: At one end the junction does not follow the germline gene, possibly because of a read error. The gene calls are TRBV11-2 and TRBJ2-1; 8 positions match TRBD1. CDR1 and CDR2 from the germline V gene are SGHAT and FQNNGV. The CDR3 runs 16 residues. The CDR3, as DNA: TGTGCCAGCAGCTTAACAACCGGGACAGGCTTAAATGAGCGGTTCTTC. Translated, it gives CASSLTTGTGLNERFF.

A word on this clonotype: A much larger clone lies one base from this, so it may be a read error. The V call is TRBV5-1, the J call TRBJ2-1; 8 bases agree with TRBD2. Germline lookup yields CDR1 SGHRS and CDR2 YFSETQ. Trimming at V came to 0 bases and at J to 7 bases, leaving 6 bases not matched to a gene. The CDR3 is 15 amino acids. This CDR3 reads CASSLGTSRRNEQFF. CDR3 DNA: TGCGCCAGCAGCTTGGGGACTAGCAGGAGGAATGAGCAGTTCTTC.

This clonotype has a handful of counts. The genes are TRBV2 and TRBJ2-1; 8 bases align to TRBD1. CDR3 length equals 14 residues. CDR1 SNHLY and CDR2 FYNNEI come from the germline V gene. Losses at the gene ends were 6 bases for V and 5 bases for J; bases not matched to a gene: 6. CDR3 coding DNA: TGTGCCAGCAGATTAGGACAGGGTAACAATGAGCAGTTCTTC. Translation: CASRLGQGNNEQFF.

With regard to this clonotype: The germline gene is not matched at one end of the junction; a read error may be the cause. The rearrangement uses TRBV6-2 or TRBV6-3 and TRBJ1-1; D is unresolved. CDR3 length: 14 amino acids. In germline, CDR1 is MNHEY, CDR2 SVGEGT. CDR3 sequence (DNA): TGCGCCAGCGGTTACTCCACGGTGAACACTGAAGCTTTCTTT. It is translated as CASGYSTVNTEAFF.

Only a few counts were recorded for this clonotype. The chain has TRBV7-8 and TRBJ2-5, with a tentative D call TRBD1 (5 bases). This CDR3 has 15 amino acids. V was clipped by 7 bases and J by 1 base, with 16 bases between them. Germline lookup yields CDR1 SGHVS and CDR2 FQNEAQ. The CDR3 DNA is TGTGCCAGCACCCCAGGTGGGGCGCTCCAAGAGACCCAGTACTTC. Translated, it gives CASTPGGALQETQYF.

V usage is TRBV20-1 and J usage is TRBJ2-3, with D perhaps matching TRBD1 or TRBD2 (5 bases each). The CDR3 covers 13 residues. Germline V gene sequence: CDR1 DFQATT, CDR2 SNEGSKA (reference sequence). Trimming took 6 bases from V and 6 from J, leaving 16 bases between them. The CDR3 here is CSAPGPAQDTQYF. CDR3 DNA sequence: TGCAGTGCCCCGGGACCAGCCCAGGATACGCAGTATTTT.

Comments on this clonotype: A junction end diverges from the germline sequence, so it may reflect a read error. The chain has TRBV15 and TRBJ2-3; 8 bases are shared with TRBD2. From germline, CDR1 is LNHNV and CDR2 YYDKDF (reference sequence). CDR3 size: 15 residues. The chain's CDR3 is CAASRDGTSRDTQYF. The CDR3 bases are TGTGCCGCCAGCAGAGATGGGACTAGTAGGGATACGCAGTATTTT.